A single sample gave rise to the 24 T cell receptor beta chains below, sequenced in a study of blood T cell repertoires in COVID-19. Measured with immunoSEQ multiplex PCR; TCRdb has only the in-frame clones, and not every one. This table has approximately 110,000 clones, approximately 81% appearing once. Specimen: peripheral blood. The receptors were gathered from a man aged 45 to 65 with acute or convalescent COVID-19.

This clone was counted only a few times. This chain connects TRBV30 to TRBJ2-2; 10 nucleotides line up with TRBD2. CDR1 GTSNPN and CDR2 SVGIG come from the germline V gene (reference sequence). There are 17 residues in the CDR3. The V gene end was trimmed by 4 bases and the J gene end by 8 bases; junction bases not matched to a gene: 16. The CDR3 nucleotides read TGTGCCTGGACCCTACGGGTAGCGGGGGGCCTCTATGGGGAGCTGTTTTTT. Residues: CAWTLRVAGGLYGELFF.

About this clone: Relative to the germline gene, one junction end is altered; a read error may explain this. The chain has TRBV3-1 (or the pseudogene TRBV3-2) and TRBJ1-2; D is perhaps TRBD1 (6 bases). Germline V CDR1 and CDR2: LGHDT, YNNKEL (reference sequence). The CDR3 has 14 amino acids. The CDR3 sequence is CASSQEGRGYGHTF. In nucleotides, the CDR3 is TGTGCCAGCAGCCAAGAAGGCAGGGGCTATGGCCACACCTTC.

The chain employs TRBV4-2 and TRBJ2-1, with TRBD2 matching 7 bases. CDR1 LGHNA and CDR2 YNFKEQ come from the germline V gene. V lost 4 bases to trimming and J lost 10 bases; unmatched junction nucleotides: 13. CDR3 length: 15 residues. The CDR3 DNA follows: TGTGCCAGCAGCCCCTCCCCCAGCGGGACCCTAGAGCAGTTCTTC. Its translation: CASSPSPSGTLEQFF.

The V and J genes are TRBV6-6 and TRBJ1-5; 8 nucleotides line up with TRBD1. There are 15 residues in the CDR3. Germline CDR1 and CDR2: MNHNY and SVGAGI (reference sequence). The V segment lost 2 bases and the J segment 4 bases; nucleotides outside the gene matches: 4. The CDR3 DNA reads as TGTGCCAGCAGTTACCCCGGACAGGGTAATCAGCCCCAGCATTTT. Protein: CASSYPGQGNQPQHF.

This chain connects TRBV28 to TRBJ1-4, with D uncertain. The J call may be wrong; the DNA end is better matched by TRBJ2-2. This CDR3 comprises 10 residues. Germline CDR1 reads MDHEN; CDR2 reads SYDVKM. In DNA form, the CDR3 reads TGTGCCAGCAGTTCCCGGGAGCTGTTTTTT. Protein: CASSSRELFF.

This clone was picked up a small number of times. The chain joins TRBV30 to TRBJ1-1, with 7 nucleotides matching TRBD1. CDR3 length: 11 residues. Per germline, CDR1 GTSNPN and CDR2 SVGIG (reference sequence). The V gene end was trimmed by 3 bases and the J gene end by 8 bases; junction bases not matched to a gene: 3. CDR3: CAWSLQGEAFF. For the CDR3, the DNA is TGTGCCTGGAGCTTACAGGGGGAAGCTTTCTTT.

V and J are TRBV2 and TRBJ2-5; 7 positions agree with TRBD2. This CDR3 region has 16 residues. The V gene's germline CDR1 is SNHLY and CDR2 FYNNEI. Unmatched junction bases numbered 13, after V lost 4 bases and J lost 5 bases. CDR3 in amino acids: CASSAFETSSGETQYF. CDR3 coding DNA: TGTGCCAGCAGTGCGTTTGAGACTAGCTCAGGGGAGACCCAGTACTTC.

CDR3 in amino acids: CATKPGTGSTEAFF. CDR3 DNA sequence: TGTGCCACCAAACCCGGTACAGGGAGCACTGAAGCTTTCTTT. The V call is TRBV11-2, the J call TRBJ1-1; D is possibly TRBD1 (6 bases). The V and J ends lost 10 bases and 4 bases respectively, with 19 bases between them. CDR1 is SGHAT and CDR2 is FQNNGV in the germline V gene. CDR3 length: 14 residues.

V usage is TRBV9 and J usage is TRBJ2-2; 9 bases map to TRBD1. Germline V gene data show CDR1 as SGDLS and CDR2 as YYNGEE. The V gene end was trimmed by 4 bases and the J gene end by 7 bases; junction bases not matched to a gene: 8. There are 15 residues in the CDR3. Here the CDR3 reads CASSTRTGDNGELFF. CDR3 bases: TGTGCCAGCAGCACCCGGACAGGGGATAACGGGGAGCTGTTTTTT.

V usage is TRBV6-5 and J usage is TRBJ2-6; D ambiguous. CDR1 and CDR2 (germline): MNHEY, SVGAGI. Trimming took 6 bases from V and 0 from J, leaving 6 bases between them. CDR3 size: 14 residues. This CDR3 reads CASRATSGANVLTF. The CDR3 coding sequence is TGTGCCAGCAGGGCAACCTCTGGGGCCAACGTCCTGACTTTC.

This clone was recorded once. The chain recombines TRBV10-2 with TRBJ1-1; 9 positions agree with TRBD1. The CDR3 is 13 residues long. CDR1 is WSHSY, CDR2 SAAADI, per germline. V lost 6 bases to trimming and J lost 5 bases; unmatched junction nucleotides: 4. CDR3 DNA: TGCGCCAGCAGCGAACAGGGGGCGACTGAAGCTTTCTTT. Its protein product is CASSEQGATEAFF.

The chain recombines TRBV5-4 with TRBJ2-3; 8 bases are a match to TRBD1. From germline, CDR1 is SGHNT and CDR2 YYREEE (reference sequence). J was trimmed by 0 bases and V by 4 bases; bases with no gene match: 4. The CDR3 length is 15 residues. CDR3 residues: CASSPGQGSTDTQYF. CDR3 DNA: TGTGCCAGCAGCCCCGGACAGGGAAGCACAGATACGCAGTATTTT. Using reference TRBV5-4 and TRBJ2-3 for the parts outside the CDR3, the full variable domain is ETGVTQSPTHLIKTRGQQVTLRCSSQSGHNTVSWYQQALGQGPQFIFQYYREEENGRGNFPPRFSGLQFPNYSSELNVNALELDDSALYLCASSPGQGSTDTQYFGPGTRLTVL.

This clone was found a few times. The rearrangement uses TRBV9 and TRBJ1-4, with 8 bases that match TRBD1. From germline, CDR1 is SGDLS and CDR2 YYNGEE. CDR3 length: 16 amino acids. V gave up 0 bases and J gave up 3 bases; unmatched junction bases: 4. The DNA of the CDR3 is TGTGCCAGCAGCGTAGCAGCAGGGGGCCCTAATGAAAAACTGTTTTTT. Protein product: CASSVAAGGPNEKLFF.

The chain combines TRBV19 with TRBJ1-1; 9 positions match TRBD1. This CDR3 comprises 15 residues. Germline CDR1 is LNHDA and CDR2 is SQIVND (reference sequence). J lost 4 bases, V lost 5 bases, and 8 bases had no gene match. CDR3 nucleotide sequence: TGTGCCAGTAGTCCCCGGGGGACAGGGACCACTGAAGCTTTCTTT. This sequence encodes CASSPRGTGTTEAFF.

The chain employs TRBV19 and TRBJ1-1, with D perhaps TRBD1 (5 bases). The germline CDR1 and CDR2 sequences are LNHDA and SQIVND (reference sequence). V was shortened by 6 bases and J by 1 base, with 15 bases between the two germline ends. The CDR3 has 15 residues. The CDR3 region is CASSRSGLSNTEAFF. DNA for the CDR3: TGTGCCAGTAGCAGATCGGGACTTTCGAACACTGAAGCTTTCTTT.

This clone was picked up one time. CDR3 DNA sequence: TGTGCCAGCAGCCCACTAGCGGGGTACACAGATACGCAGTATTTT. Translation: CASSPLAGYTDTQYF. The gene calls are TRBV3-1 (or the pseudogene TRBV3-2) and TRBJ2-3, with 10 bases that match TRBD2. With 4 bases clipped from V and 2 bases from J, the junction kept 3 bases outside the gene matches. Germline CDR1 reads LGHDT; CDR2 reads YNNKEL (reference sequence). The CDR3 covers 15 residues.

V is TRBV9 and J is TRBJ2-1; weak D call: TRBD2 (6 bases). Germline V lookup: CDR1 SGDLS, CDR2 YYNGEE. Between the trimmed V and J ends, which lost 4 bases and 7 bases, there was a span of 18 bases. The CDR3 is 15 amino acids. CDR3 nucleotide sequence: TGTGCCAGCAGCCCCCGGGACCGGGGGAGGAATGAGCAGTTCTTC. Translation: CASSPRDRGRNEQFF.

The V call is TRBV9, the J call TRBJ1-2; the D is unclear. The CDR3 has 12 amino acids. Germline CDR1 reads SGDLS; CDR2 reads YYNGEE. V lost 4 bases to trimming and J lost 6 bases, with 10 bases between them. DNA for the CDR3: TGTGCCAGCAGCCCCGGGATCGATGGCTACACCTTC. Protein product: CASSPGIDGYTF.

The rearrangement links TRBV4-1 to TRBJ2-3; D remains unclear. The germline CDR1 and CDR2 sequences are MGHRA and YSYEKL. V dropped 0 bases and J dropped 5 bases, with 9 bases sitting between them. The CDR3 totals 14 residues. The DNA for the CDR3 is TGCGCCAGCAGCCAAGATACAAGTTTAGATACGCAGTATTTT. Translated: CASSQDTSLDTQYF.

This clone was seen once. The chain employs TRBV7-9 and TRBJ2-3; 7 positions agree with TRBD2. Trimming removed 4 bases from V and 2 bases from J; junction bases left unmatched: 3. This CDR3 is built from 14 residues. Germline assignment: CDR1 SEHNR and CDR2 FQNEAQ (reference sequence). CDR3 in amino acids: CASSSSGNTDTQYF. CDR3 DNA sequence: TGTGCCAGCAGCTCTAGCGGAAACACAGATACGCAGTATTTT.

This rearrangement joins TRBV7-7 to TRBJ1-2, with D unclear. The CDR3 runs to 12 residues. V gave up 5 bases and J gave up 4 bases, with 8 bases separating them. CDR1 is SSHAT, CDR2 FNYEAQ, per germline (reference sequence). CDR3 in DNA: TGTGCCAGCAGCCTCTTCTTCTATGGCTACACCTTC. Its translation: CASSLFFYGYTF.

This clone was seen just once. Within the sample, other DNA sequences also encode this same CDR3. The rearrangement uses TRBV5-1 and TRBJ1-1; D is possibly TRBD1 (5 bases). In germline, CDR1 is SGHRS, CDR2 YFSETQ. CDR3 length equals 14 residues. Trimming stripped 4 bases from V and 5 bases from J, with 15 bases between. CDR3 bases: TGCGCCAGCAGCCTCAATTCCCGGGGGACTGAAGCTTTCTTT. Translated, it gives CASSLNSRGTEAFF.

V usage is TRBV5-6 and J usage is TRBJ1-2; D gene uncertain. Between the trimmed V and J ends, which lost 4 bases and 8 bases, there was a span of 18 bases. This CDR3 contains 14 residues. The V gene's germline CDR1 is SGHDT and CDR2 YYEEEE. This chain's CDR3 is CASSRGSGVRGYTF. The CDR3 DNA follows: TGTGCCAGCAGCCGTGGATCCGGGGTTAGGGGCTACACCTTC.

This clone was counted between two and nine times. In the same sample, other DNA sequences code for this CDR3. The chain combines TRBV19 with TRBJ1-3, with D perhaps TRBD1 (6 bases). The V gene lost 7 bases and the J gene lost 0 bases, with 13 bases spanning the gap. This CDR3 region has 15 residues. CDR1 is LNHDA, CDR2 SQIVND, per germline (reference sequence). The CDR3 sequence is CASKRQAFSGNTIYF. The DNA for the CDR3 is TGTGCCAGTAAAAGACAGGCGTTCTCTGGAAACACCATATATTTT.